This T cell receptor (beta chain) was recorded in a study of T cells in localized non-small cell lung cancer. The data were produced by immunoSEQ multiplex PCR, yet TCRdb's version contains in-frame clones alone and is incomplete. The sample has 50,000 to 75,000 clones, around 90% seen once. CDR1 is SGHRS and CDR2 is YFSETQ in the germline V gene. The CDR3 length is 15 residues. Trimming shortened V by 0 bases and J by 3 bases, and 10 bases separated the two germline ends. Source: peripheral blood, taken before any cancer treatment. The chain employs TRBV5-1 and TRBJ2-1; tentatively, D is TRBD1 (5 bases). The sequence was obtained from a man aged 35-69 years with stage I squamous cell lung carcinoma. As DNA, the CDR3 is TGCGCCAGCAGCTTGGCCGATGACAGCTACAATGAGCAGTTCTTC. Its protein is CASSLADDSYNEQFF.